This T cell receptor beta chain stems from a study of T cells in Graves' hyperthyroidism and ophthalmopathy. Amplification yielded TCR beta CDR3 regions, with RNA transcripts as the source. First-round RT-PCR targeting the TCR CDR3 was performed with the HTBI primer set. TCRdb re-analysed the multiplex PCR reads in MiXCR, keeping a single row per CDR3 protein. Of fewer than 750,000 distinct CDR3 sequences in the sample, approximately 15% were seen once. Investigators excluded patients with uncontrolled infection, other autoimmune disease, pregnancy or lactation. The sample holds many counts of this clonotype. Antigen unknown. Germline CDR1 PRHDT, CDR2 FYEKMQ (reference sequence). The J segment lost 8 bases and the V segment lost 2 bases, leaving 10 bases of the junction unmatched. CDR3 length: 16 amino acids. Findings and limits, study-wide: A median approximately 6.5 months before onset, the model predicted ophthalmopathy.

The TCR was taken from a woman aged 45-65 years with Graves' ophthalmopathy. The chain combines TRBV13 with TRBJ2-1; 9 bases are shared with TRBD2. Sequencing was carried out using blood. CDR3 in amino acids: CASSLIGGRAGDEQFF. CDR3 DNA sequence: TGTGCCAGCAGCTTAATCGGCGGGAGGGCCGGGGATGAGCAGTTCTTC.